Following are 5 T cell receptor beta chains from one sample sequenced in a study of T-cell reconstitution after alpha-beta-depleted transplantation in children. Preparation of the TCRbeta library involved a method that used unique molecular identifiers. One entry per CDR3 protein results from TCRdb running MiXCR on the PCR reads. This sample has under 75,000 distinct CDR3 sequences; around 9.9% occur once, and the top ten carry about 13%. The sample in question was PBMCs, obtained before TCRalphabeta/CD19-depleted stem cell transplant. The origin of the receptors is a boy younger than 18 with acute myeloid leukemia, due to receive a stem cell transplant.

This clonotype came up many times. The V and J genes are TRBV24-1 and TRBJ1-5; no clear D. Germline CDR1 is KGHDR and CDR2 is SFDVKD. The CDR3 runs to 14 residues. Trimming pared 5 bases from V and 5 bases from J, leaving 12 bases between. The DNA for the CDR3 is TGTGCCACCAGTGGTTCGTCCATCTATCAGCCCCAGCATTTT. Translated: CATSGSSIYQPQHF.

In its sample, this clonotype was seen many times. This chain uses TRBV4-3 with TRBJ2-3, with 8 bases matching TRBD2. J lost 3 bases, V lost 1 base, and 9 bases had no gene match. Germline V gene data show CDR1 as LGHNA and CDR2 as YSLEER. The CDR3 has 17 residues. The CDR3, as DNA: TGCGCCAGCAGCCAAGGACTGAGCGGGAGTTCGACAGATACGCAGTATTTT. Translation gives CASSQGLSGSSTDTQYF.

The sample holds many counts of this clonotype. The V call is TRBV4-1, the J call TRBJ1-5, with D hard to call. In germline, CDR1 is MGHRA, CDR2 YSYEKL. This CDR3 has 17 amino acids. The V end was cut by 0 bases, the J end by 1 base, with 13 bases between. The CDR3 DNA sequence: TGCGCCAGCAGCCAAGATCCCATGAGGGTGAGCAATCAGCCCCAGCATTTT. This codes for CASSQDPMRVSNQPQHF.

A word on this clonotype: A much larger clone lies one base from this, so it may be a read error. The chain recombines TRBV29-1 with TRBJ2-4, with D possibly TRBD1 on 6 matching bases. CDR1 is SQVTM, CDR2 ANQGSEA, per germline. This CDR3 has 14 residues. The CDR3: CSVKDTQGTDMQYF. In DNA, the CDR3 is TGCAGCGTCAAGGATACACAGGGCACGGACATGCAGTACTTC.

In this sample, this clonotype turned up many times. J is TRBJ1-6 and V is TRBV20-1; maybe TRBD1 (5 bases). The CDR3 has 16 residues. Germline loops: CDR1 DFQATT, CDR2 SNEGSKA (reference sequence). V shed 5 bases and J shed 1 base, with 15 bases lying between them. The CDR3 reads CSAAYQGLSYNSPLHF. DNA for the CDR3: TGCAGTGCTGCGTACCAGGGTTTGTCCTATAATTCACCCCTCCACTTT.